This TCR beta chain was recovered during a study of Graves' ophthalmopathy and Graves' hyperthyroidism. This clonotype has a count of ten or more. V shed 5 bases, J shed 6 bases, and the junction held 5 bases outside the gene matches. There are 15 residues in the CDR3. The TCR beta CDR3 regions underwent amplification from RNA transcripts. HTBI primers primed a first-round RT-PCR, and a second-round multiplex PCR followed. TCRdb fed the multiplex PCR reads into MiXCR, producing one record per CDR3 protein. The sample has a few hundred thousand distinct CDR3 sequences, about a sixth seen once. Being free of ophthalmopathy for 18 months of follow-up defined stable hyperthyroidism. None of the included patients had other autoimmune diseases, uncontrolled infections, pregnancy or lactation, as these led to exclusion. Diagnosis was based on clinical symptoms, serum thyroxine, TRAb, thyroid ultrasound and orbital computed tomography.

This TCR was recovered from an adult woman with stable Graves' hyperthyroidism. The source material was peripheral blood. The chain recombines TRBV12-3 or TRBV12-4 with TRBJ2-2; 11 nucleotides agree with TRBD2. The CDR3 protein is CASSQTSGMSGELFF. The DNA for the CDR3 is TGTGCCAGCAGTCAGACTAGCGGGATGTCCGGGGAGCTGTTTTTT.